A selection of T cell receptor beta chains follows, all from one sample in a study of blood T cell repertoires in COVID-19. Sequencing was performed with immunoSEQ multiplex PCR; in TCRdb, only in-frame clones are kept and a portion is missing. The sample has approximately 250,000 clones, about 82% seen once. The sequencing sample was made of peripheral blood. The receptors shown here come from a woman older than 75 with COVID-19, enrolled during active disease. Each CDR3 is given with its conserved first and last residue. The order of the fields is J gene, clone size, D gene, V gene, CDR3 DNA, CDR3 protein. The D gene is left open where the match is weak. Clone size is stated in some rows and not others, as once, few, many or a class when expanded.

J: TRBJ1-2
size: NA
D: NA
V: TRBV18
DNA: TGTGCCAGCTCACCAAAAGTAACGGGGAACTATGGCTACACCTTC
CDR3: CASSPKVTGNYGYTF

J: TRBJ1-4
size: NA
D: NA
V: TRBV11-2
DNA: TGTGCCAGCAGCCCCGGGGTGACGAGGATTGAAAAACTGTTTTTT
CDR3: CASSPGVTRIEKLFF

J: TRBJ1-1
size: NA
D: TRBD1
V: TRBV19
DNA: TGTGCCAGTAGGTTTGGAAAGACAGGGGACACTGAAGCTTTCTTT
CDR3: CASRFGKTGDTEAFF

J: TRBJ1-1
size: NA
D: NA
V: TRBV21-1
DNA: TGTGCCAGCAGCAAACGACGGGGGGCAATGAACACTGAAGCTTTCTTT
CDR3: CASSKRRGAMNTEAFF

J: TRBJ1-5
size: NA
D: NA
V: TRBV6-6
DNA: TGTGCCAGCAGTCCTAATGGGAGGCAGCCCCAGCATTTT
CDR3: CASSPNGRQPQHF

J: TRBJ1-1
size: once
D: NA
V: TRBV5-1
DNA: TGCGCCAGCAGCTTGCAGCCAGGGGACACTGAAGCTTTCTTT
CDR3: CASSLQPGDTEAFF

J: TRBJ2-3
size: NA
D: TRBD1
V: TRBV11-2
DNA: TGTGCCAGCAGCTTAGCAGGACAGGGTAGCACAGATACGCAGTATTTT
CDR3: CASSLAGQGSTDTQYF

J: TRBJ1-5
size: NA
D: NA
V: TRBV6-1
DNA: TGTGCCAGCAGTGAAGCCGGACTATATCAGCCCCAGCATTTT
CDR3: CASSEAGLYQPQHF

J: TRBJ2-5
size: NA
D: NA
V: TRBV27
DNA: TGTGCCAGCATGGGGGGACAGACACAATTCAGGACCCAGTACTTC
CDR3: CASMGGQTQFRTQYF

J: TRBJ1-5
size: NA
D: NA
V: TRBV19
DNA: TGTGCCAGTAGTATAGTCAATAGCAATCAGCCCCAGCATTTT
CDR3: CASSIVNSNQPQHF

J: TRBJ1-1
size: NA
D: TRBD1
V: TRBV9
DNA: TGTGCCAGCAGCCCTAGGACAGGGGAGATGAACACTGAAGCTTTCTTT
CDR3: CASSPRTGEMNTEAFF

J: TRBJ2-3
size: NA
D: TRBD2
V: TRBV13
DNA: TGTGCCAGCAGTCCCGTGACTAGCGGGGGGGCGGGTACGCAGTATTTT
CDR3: CASSPVTSGGAGTQYF

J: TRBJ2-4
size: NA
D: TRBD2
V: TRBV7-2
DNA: TGTGCCAGCAGCTTGACTAGCGGGGCCGCCAAAAACATTCAGTACTTC
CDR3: CASSLTSGAAKNIQYF

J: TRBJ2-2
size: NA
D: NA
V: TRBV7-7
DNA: TGTGCCAGCAGCCAATCCCCGAACACCGGGGAGCTGTTTTTT
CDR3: CASSQSPNTGELFF

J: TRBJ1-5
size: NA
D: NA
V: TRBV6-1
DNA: TGTGCCAGCAGTGAAGCAAACAGAAATCAGCCCCAGCATTTT
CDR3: CASSEANRNQPQHF

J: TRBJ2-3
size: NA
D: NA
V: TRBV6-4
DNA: TGTGCCAGCAGCCGTGGTGGAGATTCAGATACGCAGTATTTT
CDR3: CASSRGGDSDTQYF

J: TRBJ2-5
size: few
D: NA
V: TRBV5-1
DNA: TGCGCCAGCAGCTTTTTTCGAGAGACCCAGTACTTC
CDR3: CASSFFRETQYF

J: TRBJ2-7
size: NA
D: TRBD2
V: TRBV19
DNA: TGTGCCAGTAGTCCGCGCCCGGGGGGGGGTAGCGGCGAGCAGTACTTC
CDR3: CASSPRPGGGSGEQYF

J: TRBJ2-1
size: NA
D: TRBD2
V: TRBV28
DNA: TGTGCCAGCAGTCCAACCCGTACTAGCGGCGAGCAGTTCTTC
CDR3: CASSPTRTSGEQFF

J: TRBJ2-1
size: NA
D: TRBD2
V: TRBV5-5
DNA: TGTGCCAGCAGCCGTAGCGGGGGGACCTACAATGAGCAGTTCTTC
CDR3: CASSRSGGTYNEQFF

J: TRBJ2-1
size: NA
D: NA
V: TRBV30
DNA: TGTGCCTCCCGGGGGGGACAGGGTATTAGGAATGAGCAGTTCTTC
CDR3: CASRGGQGIRNEQFF

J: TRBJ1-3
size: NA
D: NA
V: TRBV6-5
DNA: TGTGCCAGCGAGATGAATCCCGGAAACACCATATATTTT
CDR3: CASEMNPGNTIYF

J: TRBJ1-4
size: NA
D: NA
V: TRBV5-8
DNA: TGTGCCAGCAGCTTGTTGGGGGCTCGGGAAAAACTGTTTTTT
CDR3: CASSLLGAREKLFF

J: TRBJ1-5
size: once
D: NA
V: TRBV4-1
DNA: TGCGCCAGCAGCCAAGAGGGGCAGGGAGGGCAGCCCCAGCATTTT
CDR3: CASSQEGQGGQPQHF

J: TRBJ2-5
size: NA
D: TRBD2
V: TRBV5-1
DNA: TGCGCCAGCAGCCGTCTAGCGGGGGGTGGTCAAGAGACCCAGTACTTC
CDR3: CASSRLAGGGQETQYF

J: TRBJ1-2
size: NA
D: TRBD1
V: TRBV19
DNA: TGTGCCACGTATCGACAGGGATCTAACTATGGCTACACCTTC
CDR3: CATYRQGSNYGYTF

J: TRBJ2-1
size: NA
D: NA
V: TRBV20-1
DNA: TGCAGTGCGGAGGGGTACAATGAGCAGTTCTTC
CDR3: CSAEGYNEQFF

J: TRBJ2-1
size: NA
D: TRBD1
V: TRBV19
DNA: TGTGCCAGTAGTATAGAGGACAGGGGACGTGAGCAGTTCTTC
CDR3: CASSIEDRGREQFF

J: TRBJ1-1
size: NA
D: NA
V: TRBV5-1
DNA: TGCGCCAGCCACCCTTGGCAGGGAACGAACACTGAAGCTTTCTTT
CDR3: CASHPWQGTNTEAFF

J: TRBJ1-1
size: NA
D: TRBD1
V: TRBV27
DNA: TGTGCCAGCAGTCTTCGTACAGGGGACACTGAAGCTTTCTTT
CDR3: CASSLRTGDTEAFF

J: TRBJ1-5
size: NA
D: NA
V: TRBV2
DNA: TGTGCCAGCGATCGGGGTAGGAGATCAAATCAGCCCCAGCATTTT
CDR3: CASDRGRRSNQPQHF

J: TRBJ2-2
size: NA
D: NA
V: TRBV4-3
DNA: TGCGCCAGCAGCCAAGATAGGAGGGAGGCATATTCCGGGGAGCTGTTTTTT
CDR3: CASSQDRREAYSGELFF

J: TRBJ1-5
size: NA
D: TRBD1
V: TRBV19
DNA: TGTGCCAGTAGTATATTTTGGCAGGGGGCTGACCAGCCCCAGCATTTT
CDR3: CASSIFWQGADQPQHF

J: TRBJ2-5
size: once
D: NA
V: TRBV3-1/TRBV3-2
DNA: TGTGCCAGCAGCCAAGTGAGGGAGACCCAGTACTTC
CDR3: CASSQVRETQYF

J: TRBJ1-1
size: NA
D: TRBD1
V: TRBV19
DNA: TGTGCCAGTAGGAAAGACAGGGGGATCACTGAAGCTTTCTTT
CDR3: CASRKDRGITEAFF

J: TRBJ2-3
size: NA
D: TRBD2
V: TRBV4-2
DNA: TGTGCCAGCAGCCCCCGACTAGCCGAGGGCACAGATACGCAGTATTTT
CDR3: CASSPRLAEGTDTQYF

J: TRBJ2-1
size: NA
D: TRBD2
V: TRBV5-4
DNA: TGTGCCAGCAGCATGCGGGGGGGGCAGGTTCCTGAGCAGTTCTTC
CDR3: CASSMRGGQVPEQFF

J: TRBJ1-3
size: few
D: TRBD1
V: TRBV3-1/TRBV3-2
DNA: TGTGCCAGCAGCCAAGACCCAGGGGGTGCTCGAAACTCTGGAAACACCATATATTTT
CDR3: CASSQDPGGARNSGNTIYF